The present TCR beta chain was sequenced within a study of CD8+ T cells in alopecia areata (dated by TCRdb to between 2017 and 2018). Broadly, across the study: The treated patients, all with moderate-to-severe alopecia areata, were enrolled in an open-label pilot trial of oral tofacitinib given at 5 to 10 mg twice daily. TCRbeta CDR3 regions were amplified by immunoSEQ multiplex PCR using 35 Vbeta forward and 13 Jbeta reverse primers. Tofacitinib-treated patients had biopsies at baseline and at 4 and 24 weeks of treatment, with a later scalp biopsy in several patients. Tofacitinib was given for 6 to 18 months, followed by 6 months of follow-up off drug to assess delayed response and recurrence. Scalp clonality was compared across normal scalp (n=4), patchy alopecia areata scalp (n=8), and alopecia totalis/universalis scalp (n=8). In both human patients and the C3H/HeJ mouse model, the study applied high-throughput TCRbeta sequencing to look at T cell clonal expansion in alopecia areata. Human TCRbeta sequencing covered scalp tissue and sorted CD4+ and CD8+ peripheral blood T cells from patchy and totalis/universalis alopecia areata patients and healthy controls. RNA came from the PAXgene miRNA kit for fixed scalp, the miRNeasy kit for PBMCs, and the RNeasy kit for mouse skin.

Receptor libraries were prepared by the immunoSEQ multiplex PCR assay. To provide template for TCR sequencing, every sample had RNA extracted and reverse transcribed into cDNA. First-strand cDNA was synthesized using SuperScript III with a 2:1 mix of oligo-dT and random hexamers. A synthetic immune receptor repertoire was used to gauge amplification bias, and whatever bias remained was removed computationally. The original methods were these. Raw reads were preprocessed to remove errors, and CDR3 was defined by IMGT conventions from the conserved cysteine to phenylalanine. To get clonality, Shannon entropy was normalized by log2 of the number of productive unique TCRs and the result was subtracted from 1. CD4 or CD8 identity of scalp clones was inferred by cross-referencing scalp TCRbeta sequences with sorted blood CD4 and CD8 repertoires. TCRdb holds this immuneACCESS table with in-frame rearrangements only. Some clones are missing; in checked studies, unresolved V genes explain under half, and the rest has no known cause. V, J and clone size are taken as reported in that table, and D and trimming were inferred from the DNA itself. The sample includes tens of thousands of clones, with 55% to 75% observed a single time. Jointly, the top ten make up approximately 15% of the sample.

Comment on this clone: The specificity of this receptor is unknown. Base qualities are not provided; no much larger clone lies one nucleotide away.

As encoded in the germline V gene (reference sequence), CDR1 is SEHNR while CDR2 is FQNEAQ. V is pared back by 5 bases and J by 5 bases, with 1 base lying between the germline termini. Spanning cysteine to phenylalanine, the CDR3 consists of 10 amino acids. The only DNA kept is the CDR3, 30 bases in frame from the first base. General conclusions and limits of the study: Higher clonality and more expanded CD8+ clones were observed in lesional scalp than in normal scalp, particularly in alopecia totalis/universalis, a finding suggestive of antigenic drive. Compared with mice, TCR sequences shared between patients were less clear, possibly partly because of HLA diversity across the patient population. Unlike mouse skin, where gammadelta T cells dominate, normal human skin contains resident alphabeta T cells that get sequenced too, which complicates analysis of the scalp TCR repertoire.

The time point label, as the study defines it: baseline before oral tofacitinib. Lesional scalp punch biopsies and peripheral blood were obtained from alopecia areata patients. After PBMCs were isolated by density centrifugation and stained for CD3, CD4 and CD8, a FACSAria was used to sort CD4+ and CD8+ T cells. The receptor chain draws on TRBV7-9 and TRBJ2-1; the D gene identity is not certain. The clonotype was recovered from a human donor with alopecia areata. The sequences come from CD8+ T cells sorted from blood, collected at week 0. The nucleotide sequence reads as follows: TGTGCCAGCAGCCACAATGAGCAGTTCTTC. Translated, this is CASSHNEQFF. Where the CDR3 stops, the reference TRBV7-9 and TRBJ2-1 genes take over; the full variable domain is DTGVSQNPRHKITKRGQNVTFRCDPISEHNRLYWYRQTLGQGPEFLTYFQNEAQLEKSRLLSDRFSAERPKGSFSTLEIQRTEQGDSAMYLCASSHNEQFFGPGTRLTVL.